This T cell receptor beta chain derives from a study of T cells in Graves' hyperthyroidism and ophthalmopathy. Study-wide points: Researchers found most expanded thyroid clonotypes above 0.001 in blood as well.

This CDR3 spans 18 amino acids. J gave up 2 bases and V 3 bases, and 12 bases lay outside the gene matches. Germline assignment: CDR1 SQVTM and CDR2 ANQGSEA. Notes on this clonotype: The antigen remains unidentified.

Amplified regions were TCR beta CDR3 sequences from RNA transcripts. When the TCR CDR3 underwent first-round RT-PCR, the HTBI primer set was used. TCRdb re-derived calls from the multiplex PCR reads in MiXCR, one entry per CDR3 protein. Seen here are about 400,000 distinct CDR3 sequences, roughly an eighth observed once, and the top ten hold roughly 4.8%. Investigators excluded patients with uncontrolled infection, other autoimmune disease, pregnancy or lactation. PBMCs came from 10 ml fresh peripheral blood. V usage is TRBV29-1 and J usage is TRBJ2-2; 10 nucleotides agree with TRBD2. The TCR was taken from a woman under 30 with Graves' hyperthyroidism. Input material: blood. The CDR3 DNA reads TGCAGCGTTGATCCTTGGGGGGTAGCGGGAGGAAACACCGGGGAGCTGTTTTTT. Translation gives CSVDPWGVAGGNTGELFF.